A single sample gave rise to the 32 T cell receptor beta chains below, sequenced in a study of shared clonotypes between healthy human individuals. Here immunoSEQ multiplex PCR was the method, and the copy in TCRdb shows in-frame clones only, minus some. The sample has around 2.1 million clones, roughly 95% seen once; the top ten hold more than 0.1%. Material for sequencing was naive CD4+ T cells sorted from blood. Subset noted: CD45RA+ positively selected. The receptors were sampled from a young man in good health.

V gene TRBV15 combines with J gene TRBJ1-6, with TRBD1 matching over 7 bases. The CDR3 runs 19 residues. V shed 0 bases and J 7 bases; nucleotides not matched to a gene: 15. Germline V gene sequence: CDR1 LNHNV, CDR2 YYDKDF (reference sequence). CDR3 amino acids: CATSRDRGGGVLGNSPLHF. The CDR3 region has the DNA TGTGCCACCAGCAGAGATCGGGGAGGGGGCGTATTAGGAAATTCACCCCTCCACTTT.

The CDR3 sequence: CASSGRADNSPLHF. In DNA, the CDR3 is TGTGCCAGCAGCGGACGGGCTGATAATTCACCCCTCCACTTT. The V call is TRBV5-4, the J call TRBJ1-6; D not certain. CDR3 length equals 14 residues. V was pared by 4 bases and J by 5 bases, with 10 bases between. Germline CDR1 reads SGHNT; CDR2 reads YYREEE (reference sequence).

For this clone: Other DNA sequences in the sample encode the same CDR3. The V gene is TRBV28, the J gene TRBJ1-2; D is ambiguous. The CDR3 has 12 amino acids. Trimming removed 3 bases at V and 4 bases at J, with 6 bases between. CDR1 MDHEN and CDR2 SYDVKM come from the germline V gene. CDR3 loop: CASSFEGYGYTF. The CDR3 nucleotides are TGTGCCAGCAGTTTTGAGGGCTATGGCTACACCTTC.

This chain links TRBV30 with TRBJ2-2; TRBD2 matches 8 bases. This CDR3 has 15 residues. With 3 bases clipped from V and 3 bases from J, the junction kept 6 bases outside the gene matches. CDR1 and CDR2 from the germline V gene are GTSNPN and SVGIG (reference sequence). DNA for the CDR3: TGTGCCTGGAGCCCCGGGGGGGCCCACACCGGGGAGCTGTTTTTT. Its protein product is CAWSPGGAHTGELFF.

V gene TRBV4-1 combines with J gene TRBJ1-6, with D uncertain. V was clipped by 2 bases and J by 9 bases, with 17 bases between them. The germline V gene encodes CDR1 MGHRA and CDR2 YSYEKL. The CDR3 is made up of 16 amino acids. CDR3 sequence (DNA): TGCGCCAGCAGCCAAACTATAAACATGATGGGTTCACCCCTCCACTTT. This codes for CASSQTINMMGSPLHF.

CDR3 bases: TGTGCCAGCAGTGAGTTGCGAACGGGGGGAGAGACCCAGTACTTC. Its protein is CASSELRTGGETQYF. The rearrangement uses TRBV6-1 and TRBJ2-5; TRBD2 matches 7 bases. CDR1 and CDR2 (germline): MNHNS, SASEGT. V dropped 3 bases and J dropped 4; count of bases not matched to a gene: 8. This CDR3 has 15 amino acids.

With regard to this clone: The same CDR3 arises from other DNA sequences in this sample as well. The chain links TRBV30 to TRBJ1-5, with D tentatively TRBD1 (5 bases). From germline, CDR1 is GTSNPN and CDR2 SVGIG (reference sequence). V dropped 1 base and J dropped 7 bases, with 11 bases sitting between them. The CDR3 spans 13 residues. The DNA of the CDR3 is TGTGCCTGGAGTGCGCAGGGTGGGCAGCCCCAGCATTTT. Protein: CAWSAQGGQPQHF.

This clone was observed a few times. Other nucleotide sequences in the sample specify the same CDR3. This chain joins TRBV4-1 and TRBJ2-2; D uncertain. The germline V and J ends were trimmed by 0 bases and 7 bases, with 3 bases remaining between them. The CDR3 runs to 12 residues. The germline V gene encodes CDR1 MGHRA and CDR2 YSYEKL. CDR3 region: CASSQEVGELFF. The CDR3 DNA reads as TGCGCCAGCAGCCAAGAAGTCGGGGAGCTGTTTTTT.

This sequence joins TRBV19 and TRBJ1-1; 7 nucleotides match TRBD1. The V gene end was trimmed by 2 bases and the J gene end by 1 base; junction bases not matched to a gene: 1. The CDR3 sequence is 14 residues long. Germline CDR1 reads LNHDA; CDR2 reads SQIVND (reference sequence). The CDR3 protein is CASSIRGPNTEAFF. The CDR3 DNA follows: TGTGCCAGTAGTATAAGGGGGCCGAACACTGAAGCTTTCTTT.

This clone was seen once. The chain joins TRBV5-1 to TRBJ2-3, with TRBD2 matching over 12 bases. CDR1 and CDR2 (germline): SGHRS, YFSETQ. V lost 5 bases and J lost 5; bases outside the gene matches: 6. The CDR3 has 15 residues. This CDR3 is CASRQTSGSGDTQYF. The CDR3 DNA follows: TGCGCCAGCAGGCAGACTAGCGGGAGTGGAGATACGCAGTATTTT. Drawing the rest from reference TRBV5-1 and TRBJ2-3, the complete variable domain is KAGVTQTPRYLIKTRGQQVTLSCSPISGHRSVSWYQQTPGQGLQFLFEYFSETQRNKGNFPGRFSGRQFSNSRSEMNVSTLELGDSALYLCASRQTSGSGDTQYFGPGTRLTVL.

The V gene is TRBV6-5, the J gene TRBJ1-4; tentatively, D is TRBD1 (5 bases). CDR1 and CDR2 from the germline V gene are MNHEY and SVGAGI. Deletions cut 5 bases from V and 3 bases from J, with 13 bases between. The CDR3 has 15 residues. CDR3 residues: CASSTTGGSNEKLFF. As DNA, the CDR3 is TGTGCCAGCAGTACCACGGGGGGATCTAATGAAAAACTGTTTTTT.

The chain joins TRBV7-2 to TRBJ1-5, with D perhaps matching TRBD1 (5 bases). The CDR3 totals 16 residues. Per germline, CDR1 SGHTA and CDR2 FQGNSA. V lost 1 base and J 6 bases, leaving 16 bases between the germline ends. Here the CDR3 reads CASSLGPGGGGQPQHF. DNA for the CDR3: TGTGCCAGCAGCTTAGGACCTGGGGGAGGTGGTCAGCCCCAGCATTTT.

Concerning this clone itself: Different DNA sequences within this sample yield the same CDR3. The V call is TRBV18, the J call TRBJ1-5; D is unclear. Germline V gives CDR1 KGHSH, CDR2 LQKENI. V was cut by 1 base and J by 4 bases, with 8 bases left in between. This CDR3 has 14 residues. The chain's CDR3 is CASSPQGSNQPQHF. In DNA form, the CDR3 reads TGTGCCAGCTCACCACAAGGGTCGAATCAGCCCCAGCATTTT.

The chain links TRBV12-5 to TRBJ2-1; the D gene is possibly TRBD2 (6 bases). CDR1 LGHNT and CDR2 FRNRAP come from the germline V gene. V lost 1 base to trimming and J lost 0 bases, with 19 bases between them. This CDR3 has 19 amino acids. CDR3 loop: CASGLAPKGGEISYNEQFF. The DNA for the CDR3 is TGTGCTAGTGGTTTGGCTCCGAAGGGCGGGGAGATCTCCTACAATGAGCAGTTCTTC.

This chain links TRBV4-1 with TRBJ2-5; a weak D match, TRBD2 (5 bases). The CDR3 spans 14 residues. V was cut by 1 base and J by 2 bases, with 8 bases left in between. In germline, CDR1 is MGHRA, CDR2 YSYEKL. The CDR3 sequence is CASSQGGPQETQYF. CDR3 nucleotides: TGCGCCAGCAGCCAAGGAGGGCCTCAAGAGACCCAGTACTTC.

The chain recombines TRBV2 with TRBJ1-1; D remains ambiguous. V was cut by 6 bases and J by 0 bases, with 14 bases left in between. The length of the CDR3 is 15 residues. Germline lookup yields CDR1 SNHLY and CDR2 FYNNEI. As DNA, the CDR3 is TGTGCCAGCAGGGGCTCGTCCACCGTGAACACTGAAGCTTTCTTT. Translated, it gives CASRGSSTVNTEAFF.

V gene TRBV19 combines with J gene TRBJ2-3, with 7 bases fitting TRBD1. Trimming removed 0 bases from V and 2 bases from J; junction bases left unmatched: 5. The CDR3 contains 16 residues. From germline, CDR1 is LNHDA and CDR2 SQIVND (reference sequence). CDR3 protein: CASSIDLGTVTDTQYF. Here the CDR3 DNA reads TGTGCCAGTAGTATAGATCTTGGGACAGTCACAGATACGCAGTATTTT.

Ten or more counts support this clone. The rearrangement uses TRBV5-4 and TRBJ2-1; 14 bases align to TRBD2. The V segment lost 3 bases and the J segment 0 bases; nucleotides outside the gene matches: 8. The CDR3 totals 19 residues. CDR1 is SGHNT, CDR2 YYREEE, per germline (reference sequence). The CDR3 bases are TGTGCCAGCAGCTGGACTCCCGGGACTAGCGGGAGCTCCTACAATGAGCAGTTCTTC. This gives the protein CASSWTPGTSGSSYNEQFF.

The V call is TRBV7-2, the J call TRBJ1-1, with D possibly being TRBD1 (6 bases). V was pared by 5 bases and J by 0 bases, with 7 bases between. The CDR3 length is 13 residues. Looked up from germline, CDR1 is SGHTA and CDR2 is FQGNSA. The CDR3 spells CASSGTLNTEAFF. The DNA for the CDR3 is TGTGCCAGCAGCGGGACATTGAACACTGAAGCTTTCTTT.

The rearrangement uses TRBV7-2 and TRBJ2-1; 9 bases line up with TRBD1. The CDR3 extends over 14 amino acids. Trimming removed 4 bases from V and 7 bases from J; junction bases left unmatched: 5. Germline V gene sequence: CDR1 SGHTA, CDR2 FQGNSA. The DNA for the CDR3 is TGTGCCAGCAGCTCCCGGGACAGGGTGAATGAGCAGTTCTTC. This gives the protein CASSSRDRVNEQFF.

This chain connects TRBV10-3 to TRBJ1-2; a weak D match, TRBD1 (5 bases). The length of the CDR3 is 14 residues. The germline V and J ends were trimmed by 2 bases and 2 bases, with 9 bases remaining between them. CDR1 and CDR2 (germline): ENHRY, SYGVKD. CDR3: CAISEHPGNYGYTF. CDR3 sequence (DNA): TGTGCCATCAGTGAGCATCCAGGGAACTATGGCTACACCTTC.

The chain carries TRBV6-1 and TRBJ1-3; D unresolved. CDR1 MNHNS and CDR2 SASEGT come from the germline V gene. V lost 1 base and J lost 7, with 14 bases in between. The CDR3 loop spans 15 amino acids. Here the CDR3 DNA reads TGTGCCAGCAGTGAAGGGGTGGGGAATCGTAACACCATATATTTT. It codes for CASSEGVGNRNTIYF.

The chain carries TRBV2 and TRBJ1-2, with TRBD1 as a possible D gene (6 bases). The germline gives CDR1 SNHLY, CDR2 FYNNEI. CDR3 length: 17 amino acids. V was pared by 2 bases and J by 2 bases, with 18 bases between. The CDR3 DNA reads TGTGCCAGCAGTGAAAAATGGTGGGGGGCATCGAACTATGGCTACACCTTC. Translated: CASSEKWWGASNYGYTF.

This chain connects TRBV7-8 to TRBJ2-3; 8 bases match TRBD2. Germline CDR1 SGHVS, CDR2 FQNEAQ. There are 16 residues in the CDR3. V shed 5 bases and J 3 bases; nucleotides not matched to a gene: 10. The CDR3: CASSRGSGGKTDTQYF. For the CDR3, the DNA is TGTGCCAGCAGCCGAGGGAGCGGGGGTAAGACAGATACGCAGTATTTT.

The chain uses TRBV5-4 and TRBJ2-5, with 7 bases fitting TRBD2. The CDR3 runs to 14 residues. The V gene end was trimmed by 3 bases and the J gene end by 5 bases; junction bases not matched to a gene: 7. CDR1 is SGHNT and CDR2 is YYREEE in the germline V gene (reference sequence). Written as DNA, the CDR3 is TGTGCCAGCAGCTCGAGGACGGGAGGCGAGACCCAGTACTTC. This codes for CASSSRTGGETQYF.

The chain carries TRBV28 and TRBJ2-3; unclear D gene. The CDR3 spans 13 residues. V was trimmed by 3 bases and J by 2 bases, leaving 6 bases between them. Germline V gene data show CDR1 as MDHEN and CDR2 as SYDVKM. The DNA for the CDR3 is TGTGCCAGCAGTTTTGCCTACACAGATACGCAGTATTTT. Translation gives CASSFAYTDTQYF.

The gene calls are TRBV7-9 and TRBJ1-5, with D hard to call. Germline loops: CDR1 SEHNR, CDR2 FQNEAQ (reference sequence). This CDR3 contains 17 residues. Trimming cost V 1 base and J 0 bases, with 13 bases left between them. DNA for the CDR3: TGTGCCAGCAGCTTAGGAGGTGGGCCATATAGCAATCAGCCCCAGCATTTT. This sequence encodes CASSLGGGPYSNQPQHF.

The gene calls are TRBV28 and TRBJ1-1, with D maybe TRBD1 (6 bases). This CDR3 spans 14 amino acids. The ends were cut back, 4 bases at V and 0 bases at J, with 9 bases in the middle. Germline lookup yields CDR1 MDHEN and CDR2 SYDVKM. CDR3 protein: CASSYRALNTEAFF. In DNA, the CDR3 is TGTGCCAGCAGTTACAGGGCCCTGAACACTGAAGCTTTCTTT. Variable domain in full (rest from reference TRBV28 and TRBJ1-1): DVKVTQSSRYLVKRTGEKVFLECVQDMDHENMFWYRQDPGLGLRLIYFSYDVKMKEKGDIPEGYSVSREKKERFSLILESASTNQTSMYLCASSYRALNTEAFFGQGTRLTVV.

Regarding this clone: Distinct nucleotide sequences in the sample also encode this CDR3. The chain couples TRBV5-1 to TRBJ1-2, with 7 bases matching TRBD1. The V gene end was trimmed by 1 base and the J gene end by 3 bases; junction bases not matched to a gene: 0. The length of the CDR3 is 13 residues. CDR1 is SGHRS, CDR2 YFSETQ, per germline. The DNA for the CDR3 is TGCGCCAGCAGCTTGACAGGGGACTATGGCTACACCTTC. It translates to CASSLTGDYGYTF.

V gene TRBV5-1 combines with J gene TRBJ1-4; 10 bases map to TRBD1. V dropped 3 bases and J dropped 4; count of bases not matched to a gene: 6. The length of the CDR3 is 16 residues. The V gene's germline CDR1 is SGHRS and CDR2 YFSETQ. The CDR3 reads CASSSGTGVNNEKLFF. The CDR3, as DNA: TGCGCCAGCAGCTCCGGGACAGGGGTCAATAATGAAAAACTGTTTTTT.

The CDR3 nucleotides read TGTGCCAGCAGCCGATCCGGGGCCAACTATGGCTACACCTTC. Translating gives CASSRSGANYGYTF. The rearrangement links TRBV27 to TRBJ1-2; tentatively, D is TRBD1 (5 bases). V was trimmed by 6 bases and J by 2 bases, leaving 13 bases between them. This CDR3 comprises 14 residues. Looked up from germline, CDR1 is MNHEY and CDR2 is SMNVEV (reference sequence).

The chain recombines TRBV11-2 with TRBJ2-1; the D gene is possibly TRBD2 (5 bases). V was shortened by 3 bases and J by 3 bases, with 15 bases between the two germline ends. CDR3 length equals 16 residues. Per the germline V gene, CDR1 is SGHAT and CDR2 is FQNNGV. Written as DNA, the CDR3 is TGTGCCAGCAGCTTGGTAGCGACCTCTATCTACAATGAGCAGTTCTTC. Its translation: CASSLVATSIYNEQFF.